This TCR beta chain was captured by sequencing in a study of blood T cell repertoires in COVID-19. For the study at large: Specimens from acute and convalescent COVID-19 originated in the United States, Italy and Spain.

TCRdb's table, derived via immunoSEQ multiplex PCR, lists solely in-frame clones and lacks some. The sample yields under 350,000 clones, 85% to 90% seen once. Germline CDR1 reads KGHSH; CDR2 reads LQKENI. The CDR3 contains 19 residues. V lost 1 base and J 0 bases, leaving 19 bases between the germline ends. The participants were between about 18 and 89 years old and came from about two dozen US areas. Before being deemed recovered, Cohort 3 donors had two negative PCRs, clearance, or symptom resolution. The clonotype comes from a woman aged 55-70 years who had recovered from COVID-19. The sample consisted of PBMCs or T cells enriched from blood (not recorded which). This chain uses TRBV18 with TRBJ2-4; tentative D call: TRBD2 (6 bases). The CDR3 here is CASSPLGGKWGSAKNIQYF. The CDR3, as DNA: TGTGCCAGCTCACCACTGGGCGGGAAGTGGGGGTCAGCCAAAAACATTCAGTACTTC.